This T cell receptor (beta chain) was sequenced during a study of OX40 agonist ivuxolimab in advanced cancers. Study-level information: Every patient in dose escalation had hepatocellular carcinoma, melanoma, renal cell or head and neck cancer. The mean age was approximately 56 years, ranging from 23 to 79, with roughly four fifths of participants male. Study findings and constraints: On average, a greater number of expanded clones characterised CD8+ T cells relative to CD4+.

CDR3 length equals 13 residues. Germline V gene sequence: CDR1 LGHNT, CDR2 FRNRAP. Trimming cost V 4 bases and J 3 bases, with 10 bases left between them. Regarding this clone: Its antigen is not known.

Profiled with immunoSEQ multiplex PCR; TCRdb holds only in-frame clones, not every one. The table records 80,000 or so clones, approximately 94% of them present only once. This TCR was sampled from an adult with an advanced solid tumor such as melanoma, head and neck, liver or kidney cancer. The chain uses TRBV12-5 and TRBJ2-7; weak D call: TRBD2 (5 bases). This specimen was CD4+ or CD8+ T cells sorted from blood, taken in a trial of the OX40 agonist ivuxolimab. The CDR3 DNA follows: TGTGCTAGTGGTTACGGGGTGGGCTACGAGCAGTACTTC. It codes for CASGYGVGYEQYF.